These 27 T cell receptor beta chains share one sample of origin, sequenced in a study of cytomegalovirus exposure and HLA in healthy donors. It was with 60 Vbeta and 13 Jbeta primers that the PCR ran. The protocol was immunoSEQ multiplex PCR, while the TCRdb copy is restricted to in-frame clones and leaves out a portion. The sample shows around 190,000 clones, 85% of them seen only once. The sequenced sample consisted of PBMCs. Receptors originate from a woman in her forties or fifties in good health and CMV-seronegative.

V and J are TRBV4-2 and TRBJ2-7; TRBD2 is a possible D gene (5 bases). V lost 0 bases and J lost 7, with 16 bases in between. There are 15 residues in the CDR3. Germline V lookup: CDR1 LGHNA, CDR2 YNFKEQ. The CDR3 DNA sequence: TGTGCCAGCAGCCAAGATCGGCTAGTCAGAGGGGAGCAGTACTTC. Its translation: CASSQDRLVRGEQYF.

The CDR3 DNA reads TGTGCCAGCAGCTTAGTAGGACAGAGCCAAGAGACCCAGTACTTC. Translated: CASSLVGQSQETQYF. V gene TRBV7-2 combines with J gene TRBJ2-5, with D maybe TRBD1 (6 bases). V was clipped by 1 base and J by 1 base, with 10 bases between them. This CDR3 comprises 15 residues. Germline V CDR1 and CDR2: SGHTA, FQGNSA.

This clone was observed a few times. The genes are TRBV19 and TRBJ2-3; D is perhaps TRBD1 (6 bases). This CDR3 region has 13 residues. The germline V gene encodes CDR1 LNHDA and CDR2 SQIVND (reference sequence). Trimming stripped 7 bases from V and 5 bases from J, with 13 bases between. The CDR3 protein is CASTETRGDTQYF. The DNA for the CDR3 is TGTGCCAGTACGGAGACCAGGGGAGATACGCAGTATTTT. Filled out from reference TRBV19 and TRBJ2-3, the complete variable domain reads DGGITQSPKYLFRKEGQNVTLSCEQNLNHDAMYWYRQDPGQGLRLIYYSQIVNDFQKGDIAEGYSVSREKKESFPLTVTSAQKNPTAFYLCASTETRGDTQYFGPGTRLTVL.

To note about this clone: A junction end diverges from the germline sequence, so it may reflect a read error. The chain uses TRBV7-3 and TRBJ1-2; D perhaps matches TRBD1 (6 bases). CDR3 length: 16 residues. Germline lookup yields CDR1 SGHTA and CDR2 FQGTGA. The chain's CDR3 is CSSSPTSGTGSGGYTF. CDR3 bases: TGTTCCAGCAGCCCAACTTCGGGAACAGGGTCGGGTGGCTACACCTTC.

CDR3 sequence reads: CASSQESTGTYNEQFF. The CDR3 DNA follows: TGCGCCAGCAGCCAAGAATCGACAGGCACCTACAATGAGCAGTTCTTC. This rearrangement joins TRBV4-1 to TRBJ2-1; perhaps TRBD1 as D (6 bases). The V end was cut by 0 bases, the J end by 2 bases, with 11 bases between. CDR3 length: 16 amino acids. Germline V gene data show CDR1 as MGHRA and CDR2 as YSYEKL.

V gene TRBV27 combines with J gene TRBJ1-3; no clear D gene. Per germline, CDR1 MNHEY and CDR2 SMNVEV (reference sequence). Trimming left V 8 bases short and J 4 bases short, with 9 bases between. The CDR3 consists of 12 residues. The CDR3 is CASQDVGNTIYF. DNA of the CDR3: TGTGCCAGCCAGGATGTGGGAAACACCATATATTTT.

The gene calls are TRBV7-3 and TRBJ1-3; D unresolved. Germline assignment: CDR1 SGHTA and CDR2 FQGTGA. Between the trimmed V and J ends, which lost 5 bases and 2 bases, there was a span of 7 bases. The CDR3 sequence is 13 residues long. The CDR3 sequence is CASSPQTGNTIYF. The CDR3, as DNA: TGTGCCAGCAGCCCCCAGACTGGAAACACCATATATTTT.

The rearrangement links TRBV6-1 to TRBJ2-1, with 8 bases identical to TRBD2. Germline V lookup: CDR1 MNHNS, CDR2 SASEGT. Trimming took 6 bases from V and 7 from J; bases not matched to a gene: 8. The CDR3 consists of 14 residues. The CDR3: CASRSGGGWNEQFF. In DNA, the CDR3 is TGTGCCAGCAGAAGCGGGGGCGGGTGGAATGAGCAGTTCTTC.

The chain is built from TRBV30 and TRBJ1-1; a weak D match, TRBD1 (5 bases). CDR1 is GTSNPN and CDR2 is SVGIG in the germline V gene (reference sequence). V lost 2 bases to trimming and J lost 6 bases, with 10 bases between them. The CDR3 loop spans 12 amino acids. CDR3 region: CAWSPGSPEAFF. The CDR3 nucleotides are TGTGCCTGGAGTCCAGGGTCCCCTGAAGCTTTCTTT.

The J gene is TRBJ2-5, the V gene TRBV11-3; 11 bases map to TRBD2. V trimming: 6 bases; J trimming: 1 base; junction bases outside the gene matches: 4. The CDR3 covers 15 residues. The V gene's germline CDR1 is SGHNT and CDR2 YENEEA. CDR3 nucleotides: TGTGCCAGCAGAGCCGGGACTAGCGGCCAAGAGACCCAGTACTTC. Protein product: CASRAGTSGQETQYF. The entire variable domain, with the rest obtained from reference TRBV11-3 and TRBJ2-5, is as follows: EAGVVQSPRYKIIEKKQPVAFWCNPISGHNTLYWYLQNLGQGPELLIRYENEEAVDDSQLPKDRFSAERLKGVDSTLKIQPAELGDSAVYLCASRAGTSGQETQYFGPGTRLLVL.

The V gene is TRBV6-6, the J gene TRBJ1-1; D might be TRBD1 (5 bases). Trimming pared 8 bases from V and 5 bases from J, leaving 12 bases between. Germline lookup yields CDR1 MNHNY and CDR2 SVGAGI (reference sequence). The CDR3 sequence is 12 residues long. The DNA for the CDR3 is TGTGCCAGCGCCCCAGGGTTTACTGAAGCTTTCTTT. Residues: CASAPGFTEAFF.

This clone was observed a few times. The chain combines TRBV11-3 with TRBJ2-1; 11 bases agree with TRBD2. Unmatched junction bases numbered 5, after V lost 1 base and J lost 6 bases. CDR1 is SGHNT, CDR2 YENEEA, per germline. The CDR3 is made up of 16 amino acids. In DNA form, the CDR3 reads TGTGCCAGCAGCTTAGGGATAGCGGGAGGGCCCAATGAGCAGTTCTTC. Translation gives CASSLGIAGGPNEQFF.

Written as DNA, the CDR3 is TGTGCCAGCAGCCAGGGACAGGTCCAAGAGACCCAGTACTTC. Amino acids: CASSQGQVQETQYF. The chain combines TRBV28 with TRBJ2-5; 8 bases map to TRBD1. This CDR3 contains 14 residues. Germline CDR1 MDHEN, CDR2 SYDVKM. J gave up 1 base and V 6 bases, and 4 bases lay outside the gene matches.

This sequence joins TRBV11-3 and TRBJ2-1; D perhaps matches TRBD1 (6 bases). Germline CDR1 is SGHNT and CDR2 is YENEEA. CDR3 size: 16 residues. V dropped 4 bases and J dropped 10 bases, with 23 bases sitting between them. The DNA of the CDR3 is TGTGCCAGCAGCTCCCCTCTTTCCGGCTACAGGGAGGAGCAGTTCTTC. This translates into CASSSPLSGYREEQFF.

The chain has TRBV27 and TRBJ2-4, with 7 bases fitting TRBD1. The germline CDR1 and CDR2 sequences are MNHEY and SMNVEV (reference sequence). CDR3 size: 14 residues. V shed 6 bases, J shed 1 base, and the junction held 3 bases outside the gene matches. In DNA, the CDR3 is TGTGCCAGCAGACCCAGGGGGGCCAAAAACATTCAGTACTTC. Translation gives CASRPRGAKNIQYF.

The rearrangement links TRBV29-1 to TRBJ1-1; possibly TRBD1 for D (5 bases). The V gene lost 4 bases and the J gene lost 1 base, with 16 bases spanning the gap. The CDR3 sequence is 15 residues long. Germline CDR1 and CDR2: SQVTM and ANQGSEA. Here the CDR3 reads CSVGGRVSSNTEAFF. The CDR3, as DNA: TGCAGCGTTGGCGGCAGGGTATCTTCGAACACTGAAGCTTTCTTT.

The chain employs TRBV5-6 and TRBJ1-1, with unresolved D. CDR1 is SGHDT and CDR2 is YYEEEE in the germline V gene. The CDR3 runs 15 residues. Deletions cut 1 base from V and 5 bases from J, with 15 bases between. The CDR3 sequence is CASSLFGEVKTEAFF. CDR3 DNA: TGTGCCAGCAGCTTGTTCGGGGAGGTTAAGACTGAAGCTTTCTTT.

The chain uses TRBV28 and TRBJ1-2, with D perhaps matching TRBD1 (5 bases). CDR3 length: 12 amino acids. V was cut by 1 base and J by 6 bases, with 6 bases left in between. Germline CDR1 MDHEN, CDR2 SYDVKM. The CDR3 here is CASSLSGNGYTF. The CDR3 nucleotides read TGTGCCAGCAGTTTATCAGGGAATGGCTACACCTTC.

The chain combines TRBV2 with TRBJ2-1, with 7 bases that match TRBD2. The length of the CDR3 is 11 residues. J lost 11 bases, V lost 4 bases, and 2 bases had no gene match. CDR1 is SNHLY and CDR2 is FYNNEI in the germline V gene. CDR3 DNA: TGTGCCAGCAGTGCGGGGGGTCAGCAGTTCTTC. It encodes CASSAGGQQFF.

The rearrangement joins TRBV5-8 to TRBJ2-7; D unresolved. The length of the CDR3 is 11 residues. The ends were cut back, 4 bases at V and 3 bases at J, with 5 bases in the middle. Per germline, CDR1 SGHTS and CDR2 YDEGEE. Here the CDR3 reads CASSPGYEQYF. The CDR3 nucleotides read TGTGCCAGCAGCCCCGGCTACGAGCAGTACTTC.

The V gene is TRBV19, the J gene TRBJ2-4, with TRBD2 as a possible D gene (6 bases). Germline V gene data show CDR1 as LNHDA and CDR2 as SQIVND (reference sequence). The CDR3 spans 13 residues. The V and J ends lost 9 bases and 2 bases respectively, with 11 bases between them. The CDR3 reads CASEGGPKNIQYF. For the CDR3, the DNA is TGTGCCAGCGAGGGAGGTCCCAAAAACATTCAGTACTTC. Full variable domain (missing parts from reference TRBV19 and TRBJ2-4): DGGITQSPKYLFRKEGQNVTLSCEQNLNHDAMYWYRQDPGQGLRLIYYSQIVNDFQKGDIAEGYSVSREKKESFPLTVTSAQKNPTAFYLCASEGGPKNIQYFGAGTRLSVL.

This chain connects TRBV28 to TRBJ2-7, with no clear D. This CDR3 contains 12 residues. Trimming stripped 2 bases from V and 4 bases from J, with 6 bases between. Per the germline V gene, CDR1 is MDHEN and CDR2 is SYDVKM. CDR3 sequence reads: CASSLGRYEQYF. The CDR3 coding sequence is TGTGCCAGCAGTTTAGGCAGATACGAGCAGTACTTC. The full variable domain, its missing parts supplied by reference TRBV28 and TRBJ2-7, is DVKVTQSSRYLVKRTGEKVFLECVQDMDHENMFWYRQDPGLGLRLIYFSYDVKMKEKGDIPEGYSVSREKKERFSLILESASTNQTSMYLCASSLGRYEQYFGPGTRLTVT.

The CDR3 sequence is CASTLDRGGSYEQYF. CDR3 DNA sequence: TGTGCCAGCACCTTGGACAGGGGTGGCTCCTACGAGCAGTACTTC. This chain joins TRBV6-5 and TRBJ2-7; TRBD1 matches 9 bases. V was pared by 7 bases and J by 0 bases, with 7 bases of the junction left unmatched. CDR1 MNHEY and CDR2 SVGAGI come from the germline V gene. The CDR3 is made up of 15 amino acids.

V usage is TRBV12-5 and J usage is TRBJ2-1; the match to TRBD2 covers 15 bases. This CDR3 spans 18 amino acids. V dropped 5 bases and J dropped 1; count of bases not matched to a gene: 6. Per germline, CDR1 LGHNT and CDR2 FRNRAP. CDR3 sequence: CASGPGLAGGESYNEQFF. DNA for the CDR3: TGTGCTAGTGGTCCGGGACTAGCGGGAGGTGAGTCCTACAATGAGCAGTTCTTC. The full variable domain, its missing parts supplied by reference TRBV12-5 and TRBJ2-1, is DARVTQTPRHKVTEMGQEVTMRCQPILGHNTVFWYRQTMMQGLELLAYFRNRAPLDDSGMPKDRFSAEMPDATLATLKIQPSEPRDSAVYFCASGPGLAGGESYNEQFFGPGTRLTVL.

The CDR3 DNA sequence: TGTGCCAGTAGTATTCGGCGCGGAGAGACCCAGTACTTC. Translating it yields CASSIRRGETQYF. The chain employs TRBV19 and TRBJ2-5; D is uncertain. Trimming removed 3 bases at V and 4 bases at J, with 9 bases between. The CDR3 is 13 amino acids. Germline lookup yields CDR1 LNHDA and CDR2 SQIVND (reference sequence).

In DNA form, the CDR3 reads TGTGCCAGCTCACCCACCGAGAGGAATTTGCCCCAGCATTTT. The encoded protein is CASSPTERNLPQHF. V is TRBV18 and J is TRBJ1-5, with no clear D. This CDR3 region has 14 residues. The V end lost 3 bases, the J end lost 9 bases, and 15 bases lay between the germline ends. CDR1 KGHSH and CDR2 LQKENI come from the germline V gene.

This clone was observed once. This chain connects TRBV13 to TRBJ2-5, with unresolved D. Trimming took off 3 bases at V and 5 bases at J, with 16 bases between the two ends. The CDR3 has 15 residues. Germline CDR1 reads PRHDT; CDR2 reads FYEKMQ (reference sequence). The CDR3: CASSFSYGGRETQYF. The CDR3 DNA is TGTGCCAGCAGCTTCTCTTATGGCGGAAGGGAGACCCAGTACTTC.